The 11 T cell receptor beta chains presented below share a single source sample, sequenced in a study of T cell changes during pregnancy in multiple sclerosis. Clones were read by immunoSEQ multiplex PCR, and TCRdb kept only the in-frame ones, dropping some. The repertoire holds under 55,000 clones, around 93% seen once, with 1.5% to 2% in the top ten. Sequencing was performed on peripheral blood, taken in the second trimester of pregnancy. The receptor source for this set is a female donor with multiple sclerosis, enrolled in a pregnancy study.

The CDR3 DNA reads as TGCGCCAGCAGCCCGGGACTAGCGGGAAGCTACGAGCAGTACTTC. It codes for CASSPGLAGSYEQYF. This sequence joins TRBV5-1 and TRBJ2-7; 13 bases are a match to TRBD2. The CDR3 is made up of 15 amino acids. Germline loops: CDR1 SGHRS, CDR2 YFSETQ. Unmatched junction bases numbered 4, after V lost 4 bases and J lost 3 bases.

V gene TRBV6-1 combines with J gene TRBJ2-7; D perhaps matches TRBD1 (6 bases). CDR1 and CDR2 (germline): MNHNS, SASEGT. V was pared by 1 base and J by 2 bases, with 21 bases between. This CDR3 contains 18 residues. This CDR3 is CASSEGEDTWGPTYEQYF. The CDR3 DNA follows: TGTGCCAGCAGTGAAGGAGAGGACACCTGGGGGCCAACCTACGAGCAGTACTTC.

The chain recombines TRBV6-5 with TRBJ2-7, with TRBD2 identical over 13 bases. Germline V gene data show CDR1 as MNHEY and CDR2 as SVGAGI. CDR3 size: 15 residues. V was pared by 6 bases and J by 7 bases, with 9 bases of the junction left unmatched. This chain's CDR3 is CASSPGTSGKKEQYF. CDR3 nucleotide sequence: TGTGCCAGCAGCCCCGGGACTAGCGGGAAGAAGGAGCAGTACTTC.

This rearrangement joins TRBV19 to TRBJ2-1; weak D call: TRBD2 (5 bases). V shed 6 bases and J shed 8 bases, with 14 bases lying between them. The CDR3 length is 13 residues. The germline V gene has CDR1 LNHDA and CDR2 SQIVND (reference sequence). CDR3 bases: TGTGCCAGTAGCCAACTAGGTTGGGATGAGCAGTTCTTC. Translation: CASSQLGWDEQFF.

In its sample, this clone was seen once. J is TRBJ1-2 and V is TRBV28; TRBD1 matches at 12 bases. This CDR3 contains 15 residues. Germline V lookup: CDR1 MDHEN, CDR2 SYDVKM. V shed 5 bases and J 14 bases; nucleotides not matched to a gene: 15. Here the CDR3 reads CASSITGTGGEIGTF. Written as DNA, the CDR3 is TGTGCCAGCAGTATCACCGGGACAGGGGGCGAGATTGGGACCTTC.

The V gene is TRBV11-2, the J gene TRBJ2-5, with unresolved D. This CDR3 is built from 12 residues. V lost 0 bases to trimming and J lost 3 bases, with 2 bases between them. Germline assignment: CDR1 SGHAT and CDR2 FQNNGV. The CDR3 is CASSLDKETQYF. In DNA, the CDR3 is TGTGCCAGCAGCTTAGATAAAGAGACCCAGTACTTC. Variable domain in full (rest from reference TRBV11-2 and TRBJ2-5): EAGVAQSPRYKIIEKRQSVAFWCNPISGHATLYWYQQILGQGPKLLIQFQNNGVVDDSQLPKDRFSAERLKGVDSTLKIQPAKLEDSAVYLCASSLDKETQYFGPGTRLLVL.

The chain employs TRBV5-4 and TRBJ2-1, with TRBD2 as a possible D gene (5 bases). Germline CDR1 is SGHNT and CDR2 is YYREEE (reference sequence). This CDR3 is built from 13 residues. Trimming removed 0 bases from V and 6 bases from J, with 7 bases in between. In DNA, the CDR3 is TGTGCCAGCAGCTTGGGAGGGTTCAATGAGCAGTTCTTC. Its translation is CASSLGGFNEQFF.

This rearrangement joins TRBV6-5 to TRBJ1-3; D is undetermined. Germline CDR1 and CDR2: MNHEY and SVGAGI. V was shortened by 0 bases and J by 2 bases, with 11 bases between the two germline ends. The CDR3 runs to 16 residues. CDR3 in DNA: TGTGCCAGCAGTTACTCTGAGGGCTCCCCTGGAAACACCATATATTTT. This encodes CASSYSEGSPGNTIYF.

The count of this clone is one. This chain links TRBV4-1 with TRBJ1-1, with 7 bases matching TRBD1. V was clipped by 1 base and J by 5 bases; unmatched bases: 7. The CDR3 is 15 residues long. Germline V CDR1 and CDR2: MGHRA, YSYEKL. CDR3 sequence (DNA): TGCGCCAGCAGCCAAGTAGAGGGGGCGAGGACTGAAGCTTTCTTT. It codes for CASSQVEGARTEAFF.

This clone was counted a few times. The chain has TRBV30 and TRBJ1-3, with D maybe TRBD1 (6 bases). The CDR3 runs 12 residues. Trimming took off 4 bases at V and 2 bases at J, with 6 bases between the two ends. Germline V gene lookup returns CDR1 GTSNPN and CDR2 SVGIG (reference sequence). In nucleotides, the CDR3 is TGTGCCTGGACAGGGGCTGGAAACACCATATATTTT. It specifies CAWTGAGNTIYF.

In its sample, this clone was seen once. Written as DNA, the CDR3 is TGTGCCAGCGTACGACAGGGTTTAGAGACCCAGTACTTC. This codes for CASVRQGLETQYF. V and J are TRBV28 and TRBJ2-5, with TRBD1 matching over 7 bases. The germline V gene has CDR1 MDHEN and CDR2 SYDVKM. V was clipped by 8 bases and J by 4 bases; unmatched bases: 7. The CDR3 covers 13 residues.